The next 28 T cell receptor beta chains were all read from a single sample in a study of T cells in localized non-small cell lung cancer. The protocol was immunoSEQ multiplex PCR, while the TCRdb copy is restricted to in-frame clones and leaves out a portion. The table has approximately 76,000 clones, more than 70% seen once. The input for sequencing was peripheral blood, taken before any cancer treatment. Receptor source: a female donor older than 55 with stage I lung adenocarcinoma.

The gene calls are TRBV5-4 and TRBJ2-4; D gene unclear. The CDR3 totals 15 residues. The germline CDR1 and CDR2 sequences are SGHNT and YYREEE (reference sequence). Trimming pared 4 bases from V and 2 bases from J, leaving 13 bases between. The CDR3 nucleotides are TGTGCCAGCAGCCTTGACACCTACCCCAAAAACATTCAGTACTTC. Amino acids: CASSLDTYPKNIQYF.

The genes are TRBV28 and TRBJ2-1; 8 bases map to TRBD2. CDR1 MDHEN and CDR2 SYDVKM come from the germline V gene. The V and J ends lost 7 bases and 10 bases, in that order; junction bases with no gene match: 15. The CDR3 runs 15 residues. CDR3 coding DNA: TGTGCCAGCATCCCCGCGGGGGGTCTAGCAGGGGAGCAGTTCTTC. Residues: CASIPAGGLAGEQFF. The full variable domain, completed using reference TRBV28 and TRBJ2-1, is DVKVTQSSRYLVKRTGEKVFLECVQDMDHENMFWYRQDPGLGLRLIYFSYDVKMKEKGDIPEGYSVSREKKERFSLILESASTNQTSMYLCASIPAGGLAGEQFFGPGTRLTVL.

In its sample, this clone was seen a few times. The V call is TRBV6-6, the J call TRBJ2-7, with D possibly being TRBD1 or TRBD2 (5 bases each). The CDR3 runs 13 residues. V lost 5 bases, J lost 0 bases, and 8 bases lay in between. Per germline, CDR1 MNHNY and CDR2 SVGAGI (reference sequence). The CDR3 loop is CASSAGASYEQYF. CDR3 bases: TGTGCCAGCAGTGCCGGGGCCTCCTACGAGCAGTACTTC.

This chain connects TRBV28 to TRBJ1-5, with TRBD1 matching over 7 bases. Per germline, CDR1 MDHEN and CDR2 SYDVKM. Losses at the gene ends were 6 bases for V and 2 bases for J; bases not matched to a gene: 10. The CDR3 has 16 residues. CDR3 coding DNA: TGTGCCAGCAGATCACAGGGGACGCAAGGCAATCAGCCCCAGCATTTT. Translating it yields CASRSQGTQGNQPQHF.

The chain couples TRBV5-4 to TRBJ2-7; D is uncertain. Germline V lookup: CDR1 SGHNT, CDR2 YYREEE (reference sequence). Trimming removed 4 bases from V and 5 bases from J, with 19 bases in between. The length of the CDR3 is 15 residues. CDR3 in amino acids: CASSLRPIGSHEQYF. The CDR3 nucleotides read TGTGCCAGCAGCCTTAGGCCTATTGGTAGCCACGAGCAGTACTTC.

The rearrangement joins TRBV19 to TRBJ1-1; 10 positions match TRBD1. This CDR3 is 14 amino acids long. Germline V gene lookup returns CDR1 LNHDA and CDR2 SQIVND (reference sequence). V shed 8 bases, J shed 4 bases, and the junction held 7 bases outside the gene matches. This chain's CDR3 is CASSDRDRGTEAFF. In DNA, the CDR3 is TGTGCCAGTTCTGACAGGGACAGGGGCACTGAAGCTTTCTTT.

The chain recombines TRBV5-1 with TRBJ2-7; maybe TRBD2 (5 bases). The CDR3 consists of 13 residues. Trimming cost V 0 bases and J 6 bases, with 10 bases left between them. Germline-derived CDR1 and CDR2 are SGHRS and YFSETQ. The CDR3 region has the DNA TGCGCCAGCAGCTTGGACGGCGCGGGCGAGCAGTACTTC. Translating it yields CASSLDGAGEQYF.

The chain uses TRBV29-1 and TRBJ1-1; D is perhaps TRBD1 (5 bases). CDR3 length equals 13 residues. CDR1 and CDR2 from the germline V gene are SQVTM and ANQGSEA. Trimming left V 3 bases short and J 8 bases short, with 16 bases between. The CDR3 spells CSVDPGGGPEAFF. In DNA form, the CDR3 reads TGCAGCGTTGATCCAGGCGGGGGTCCCGAAGCTTTCTTT.

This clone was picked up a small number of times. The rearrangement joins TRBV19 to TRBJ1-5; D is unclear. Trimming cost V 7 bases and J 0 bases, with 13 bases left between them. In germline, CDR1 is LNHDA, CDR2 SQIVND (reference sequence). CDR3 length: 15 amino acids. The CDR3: CASNEAQDSNQPQHF. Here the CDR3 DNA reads TGTGCCAGTAATGAAGCCCAGGATAGCAATCAGCCCCAGCATTTT.

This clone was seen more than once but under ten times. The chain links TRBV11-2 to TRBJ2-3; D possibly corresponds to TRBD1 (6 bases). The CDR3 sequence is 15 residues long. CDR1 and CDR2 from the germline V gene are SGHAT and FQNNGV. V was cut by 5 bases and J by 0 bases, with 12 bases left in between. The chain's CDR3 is CASSQPGDSTDTQYF. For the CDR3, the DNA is TGTGCCAGCAGCCAACCAGGGGATAGCACAGATACGCAGTATTTT.

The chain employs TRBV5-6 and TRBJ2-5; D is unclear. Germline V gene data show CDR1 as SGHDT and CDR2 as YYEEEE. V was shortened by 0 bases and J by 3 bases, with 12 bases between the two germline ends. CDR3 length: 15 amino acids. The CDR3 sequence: CASSLEFRGEETQYF. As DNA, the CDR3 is TGTGCCAGCAGCTTGGAGTTTCGTGGTGAAGAGACCCAGTACTTC.

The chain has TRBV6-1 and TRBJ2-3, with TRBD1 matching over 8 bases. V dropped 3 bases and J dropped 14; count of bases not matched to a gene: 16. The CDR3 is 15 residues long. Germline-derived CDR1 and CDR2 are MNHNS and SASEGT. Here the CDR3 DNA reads TGTGCCAGCAGTGAGAGTCCGGACAGGGCGGCCGGGAGGTATTTT. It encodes CASSESPDRAAGRYF.

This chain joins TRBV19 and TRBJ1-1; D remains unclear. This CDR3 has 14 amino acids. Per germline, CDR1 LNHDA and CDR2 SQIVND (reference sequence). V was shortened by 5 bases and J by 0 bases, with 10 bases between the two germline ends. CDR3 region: CASSSYSMNTEAFF. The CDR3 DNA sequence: TGTGCCAGTAGTTCCTACAGCATGAACACTGAAGCTTTCTTT.

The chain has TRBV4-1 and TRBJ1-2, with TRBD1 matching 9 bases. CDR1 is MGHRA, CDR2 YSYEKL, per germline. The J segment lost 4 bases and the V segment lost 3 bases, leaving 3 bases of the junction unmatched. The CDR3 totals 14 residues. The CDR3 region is CASSQEQGAYGYTF. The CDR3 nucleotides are TGCGCCAGCAGCCAGGAACAGGGGGCCTATGGCTACACCTTC.

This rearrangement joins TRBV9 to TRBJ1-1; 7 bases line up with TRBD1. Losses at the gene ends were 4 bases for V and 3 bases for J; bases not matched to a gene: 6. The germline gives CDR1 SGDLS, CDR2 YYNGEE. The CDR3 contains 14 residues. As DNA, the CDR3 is TGTGCCAGCAGCTCACTGACAGGGTACACTGAAGCTTTCTTT. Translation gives CASSSLTGYTEAFF.

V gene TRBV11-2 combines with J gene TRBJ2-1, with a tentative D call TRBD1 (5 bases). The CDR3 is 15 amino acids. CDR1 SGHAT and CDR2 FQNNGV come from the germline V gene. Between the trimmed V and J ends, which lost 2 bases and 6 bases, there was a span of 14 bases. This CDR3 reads CASSLIPGHPNEQFF. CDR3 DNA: TGTGCCAGCAGCTTAATCCCCGGACACCCCAATGAGCAGTTCTTC.

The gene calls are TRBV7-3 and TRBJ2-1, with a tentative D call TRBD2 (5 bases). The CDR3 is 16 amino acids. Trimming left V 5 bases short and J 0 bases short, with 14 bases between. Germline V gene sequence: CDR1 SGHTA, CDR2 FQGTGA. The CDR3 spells CASSPRGRSSYNEQFF. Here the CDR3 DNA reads TGTGCCAGCAGCCCAAGAGGGCGGAGCTCCTACAATGAGCAGTTCTTC.

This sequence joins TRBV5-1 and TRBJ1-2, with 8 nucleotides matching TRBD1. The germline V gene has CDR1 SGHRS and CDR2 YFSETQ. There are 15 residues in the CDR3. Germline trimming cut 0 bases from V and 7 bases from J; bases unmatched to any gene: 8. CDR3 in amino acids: CASSLAVQGVVGYTF. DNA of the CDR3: TGCGCCAGCAGCTTGGCGGTACAGGGGGTGGTTGGCTACACCTTC.

The DNA for the CDR3 is TGTGCCGTCCATACAGGGGGCTGGGGCGACGAGCAGTACTTC. Translating gives CAVHTGGWGDEQYF. This chain joins TRBV10-3 and TRBJ2-7, with 9 bases matching TRBD1. Germline CDR1 ENHRY, CDR2 SYGVKD. The CDR3 extends over 14 amino acids. Losses at the gene ends were 11 bases for V and 5 bases for J; bases not matched to a gene: 13.

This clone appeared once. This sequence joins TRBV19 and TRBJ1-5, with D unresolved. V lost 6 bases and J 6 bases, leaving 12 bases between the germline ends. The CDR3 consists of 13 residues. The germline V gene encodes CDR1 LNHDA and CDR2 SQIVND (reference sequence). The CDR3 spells CASRVGFGQPQHF. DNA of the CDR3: TGTGCCAGTAGGGTGGGTTTCGGTCAGCCCCAGCATTTT. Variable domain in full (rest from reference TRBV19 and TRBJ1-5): DGGITQSPKYLFRKEGQNVTLSCEQNLNHDAMYWYRQDPGQGLRLIYYSQIVNDFQKGDIAEGYSVSREKKESFPLTVTSAQKNPTAFYLCASRVGFGQPQHFGDGTRLSIL.

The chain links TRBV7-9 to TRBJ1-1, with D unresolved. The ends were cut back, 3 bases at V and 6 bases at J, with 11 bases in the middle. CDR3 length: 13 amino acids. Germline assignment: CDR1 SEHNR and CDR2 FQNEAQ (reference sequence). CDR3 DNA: TGTGCCAGCAGCTTGACGGGGATCTCTGAAGCTTTCTTT. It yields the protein CASSLTGISEAFF.

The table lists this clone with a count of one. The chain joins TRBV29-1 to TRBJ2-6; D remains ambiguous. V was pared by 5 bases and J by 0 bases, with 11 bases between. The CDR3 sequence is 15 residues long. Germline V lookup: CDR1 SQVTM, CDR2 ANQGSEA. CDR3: CSVLGGFSGANVLTF. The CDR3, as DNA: TGCAGCGTTTTGGGTGGTTTCTCTGGGGCCAACGTCCTGACTTTC.

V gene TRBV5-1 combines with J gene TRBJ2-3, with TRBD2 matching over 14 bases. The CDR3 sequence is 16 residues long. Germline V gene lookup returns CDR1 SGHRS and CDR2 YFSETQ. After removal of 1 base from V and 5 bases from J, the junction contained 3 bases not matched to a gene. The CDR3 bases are TGCGCCAGCAGCTTGATGGGACTAGCGGGAGTAGATACGCAGTATTTT. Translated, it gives CASSLMGLAGVDTQYF.

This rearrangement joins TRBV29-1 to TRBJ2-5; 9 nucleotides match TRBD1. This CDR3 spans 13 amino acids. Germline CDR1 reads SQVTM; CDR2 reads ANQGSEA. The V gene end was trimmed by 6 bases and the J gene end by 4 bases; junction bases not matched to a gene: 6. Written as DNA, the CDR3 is TGCAGCGTCCTTAGGACAGGGGTAGAGACCCAGTACTTC. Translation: CSVLRTGVETQYF.

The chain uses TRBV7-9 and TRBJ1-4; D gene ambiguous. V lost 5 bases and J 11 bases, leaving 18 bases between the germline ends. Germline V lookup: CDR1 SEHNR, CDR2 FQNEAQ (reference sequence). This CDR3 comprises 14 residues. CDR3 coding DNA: TGTGCCAGCAGCCCTAGAGGTCAGGCCGGGAAACTGTTTTTT. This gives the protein CASSPRGQAGKLFF.

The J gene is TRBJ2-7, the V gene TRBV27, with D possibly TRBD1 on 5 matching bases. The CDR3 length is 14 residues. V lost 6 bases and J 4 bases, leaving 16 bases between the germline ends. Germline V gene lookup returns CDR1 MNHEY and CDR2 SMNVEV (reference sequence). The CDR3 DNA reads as TGTGCCAGCAGACTCCGTTCGCAGGGATACGAGCAGTACTTC. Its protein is CASRLRSQGYEQYF.

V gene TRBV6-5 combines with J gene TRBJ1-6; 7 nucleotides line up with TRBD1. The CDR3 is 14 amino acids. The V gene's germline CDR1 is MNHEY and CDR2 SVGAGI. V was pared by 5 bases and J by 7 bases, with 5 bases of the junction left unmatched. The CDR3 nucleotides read TGTGCCAGCAGTCCGAGGGGGCGGAATTCACCCCTCCACTTT. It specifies CASSPRGRNSPLHF.

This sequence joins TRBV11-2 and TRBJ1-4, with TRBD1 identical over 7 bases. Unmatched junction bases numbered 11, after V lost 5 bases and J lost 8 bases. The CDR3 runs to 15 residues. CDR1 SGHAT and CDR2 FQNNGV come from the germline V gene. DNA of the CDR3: TGTGCCAGCAGCCGCCACAGGGGACTTAGGGAAAAACTGTTTTTT. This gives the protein CASSRHRGLREKLFF.